The T cell receptor beta chain described here comes from a study of blood T cell repertoires in COVID-19 (dated by TCRdb to the early 2020s). Background on the whole study: Samples from collaborators originated in the United States, Italy and Spain and spanned both the acute and convalescent phases of COVID-19. The material from the prospective study consisted of cDNA or gDNA derived from T cells, B-cell-depleted T cells, or PBMCs. Deeply sampled blood TCRbeta repertoires from subjects exposed to, actively infected with, or recovered from COVID-19 were included in the dataset. The repertoires were released in a freely available public database meant as a resource for research on the immune response to SARS-CoV-2. The samples were drawn from two sources: the first 160 participants of the ongoing ImmuneRACE study, and over 950 subjects contributed by 6 global collaborators. Sample metadata almost always included a de-identified subject ID, COVID-19 status, age in years and sex. Where available, HLA class I and class II types were obtained from metadata supplied by the sample provider rather than from assay-based typing. What the authors observed across the whole study: The amount of clinical and demographic metadata varied by source and participant and was provided uncurated.

Collaborating institutions collected whole blood in K2EDTA tubes following their own protocols. Collaborator samples were shipped for TCRbeta analysis as frozen whole blood, isolated PBMCs, or DNA extracted from either sample type. TCRbeta CDR3 regions were amplified from genomic DNA by means of the immunoSEQ Assay, a bias-controlled multiplex PCR. As for the original processing: The number of nucleated cells in each sample was estimated from the amplification of reference gene primers within the assay. To quantify the absolute abundance of each unique TCRbeta CDR3 rearrangement, sequence reads were collapsed and filtered. Productive Simpson clonality was computed per sample as the square root of Simpson's diversity index over productive rearrangements. The table comes from immuneACCESS by way of TCRdb, which keeps in-frame sequences with V and J called. Part of the clones is missing from these tables; in studies checked, under half for an unresolved V gene and the rest for unknown reasons. V, J and clone size were drawn from that table, and D and trimming were deduced from the DNA. This sample lists about 190,000 clones; around 79% were detected once. About 28% of the sample goes to the ten largest clones.

CDR1 SGHRS and CDR2 YFSETQ were looked up in the germline V gene. Trimming at the junction amounts to 2 bases on V and 7 bases on J, and the germline ends lie 13 bases apart. The CDR3 spans 14 residues, from the cysteine through the phenylalanine. Of the read, only the CDR3 DNA is kept; its 42 bases are in frame from base 1. On this clone itself: Its antigen is not yet known. Qualities for individual bases were not recorded, and no much larger clone is one base off.

The sample was peripheral blood. This TCR was sampled from a woman in her 70s with acute or convalescent COVID-19. The chain employs TRBV5-1 and TRBJ2-1; TRBD1 could be the D gene, as 6 bases match. The CDR3 region has the sequence CASSFTYGQNEQFF. The DNA reads as follows: TGCGCCAGCAGCTTTACATACGGACAGAATGAGCAGTTCTTC.